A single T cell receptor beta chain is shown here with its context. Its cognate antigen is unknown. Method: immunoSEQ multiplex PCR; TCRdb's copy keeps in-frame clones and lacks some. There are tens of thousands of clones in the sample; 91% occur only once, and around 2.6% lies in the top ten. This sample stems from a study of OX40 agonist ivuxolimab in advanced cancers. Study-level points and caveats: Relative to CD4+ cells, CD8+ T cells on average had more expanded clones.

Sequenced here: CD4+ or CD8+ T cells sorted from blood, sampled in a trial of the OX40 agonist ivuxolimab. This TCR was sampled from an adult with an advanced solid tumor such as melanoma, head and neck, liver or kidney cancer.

The CDR3 region has the DNA TGCGCCAGCAGCCTTGACACCCTTTCTAGCAATCAGCCCCAGCATTTT. Protein sequence: CASSLDTLSSNQPQHF. The chain couples TRBV5-1 to TRBJ1-5, with no clear D. The CDR3 length is 16 residues. V shed 4 bases and J shed 0 bases, with 14 bases lying between them. Germline V lookup: CDR1 SGHRS, CDR2 YFSETQ.